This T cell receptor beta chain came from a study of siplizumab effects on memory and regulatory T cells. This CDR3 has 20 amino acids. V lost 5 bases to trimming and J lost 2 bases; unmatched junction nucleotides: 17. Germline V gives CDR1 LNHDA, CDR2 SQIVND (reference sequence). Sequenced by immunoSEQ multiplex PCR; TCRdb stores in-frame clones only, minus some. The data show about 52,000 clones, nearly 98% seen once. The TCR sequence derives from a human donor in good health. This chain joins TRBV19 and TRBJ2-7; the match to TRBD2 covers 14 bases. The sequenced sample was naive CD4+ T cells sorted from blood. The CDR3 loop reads CASSPGTSGSADTTAYEQYF. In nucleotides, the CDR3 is TGTGCCAGTAGTCCGGGGACTAGCGGGAGCGCCGATACCACAGCCTACGAGCAGTACTTC.